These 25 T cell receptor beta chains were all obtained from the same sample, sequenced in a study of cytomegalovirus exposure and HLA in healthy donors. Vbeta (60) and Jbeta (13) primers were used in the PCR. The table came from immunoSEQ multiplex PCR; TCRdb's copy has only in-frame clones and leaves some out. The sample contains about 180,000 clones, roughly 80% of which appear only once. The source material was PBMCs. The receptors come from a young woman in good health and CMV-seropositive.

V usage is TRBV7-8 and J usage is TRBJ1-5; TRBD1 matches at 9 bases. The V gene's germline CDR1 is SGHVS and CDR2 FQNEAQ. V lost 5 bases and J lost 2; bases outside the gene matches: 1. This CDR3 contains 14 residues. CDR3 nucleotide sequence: TGTGCCAGCAGCCGGACAGGGGGCAATCAGCCCCAGCATTTT. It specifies CASSRTGGNQPQHF.

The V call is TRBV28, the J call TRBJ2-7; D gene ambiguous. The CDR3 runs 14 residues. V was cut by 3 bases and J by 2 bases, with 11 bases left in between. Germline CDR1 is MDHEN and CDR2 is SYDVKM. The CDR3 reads CASSLSHRAYEQYF. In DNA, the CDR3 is TGTGCCAGCAGTTTGAGTCACAGAGCCTACGAGCAGTACTTC. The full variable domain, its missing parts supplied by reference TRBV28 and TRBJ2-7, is DVKVTQSSRYLVKRTGEKVFLECVQDMDHENMFWYRQDPGLGLRLIYFSYDVKMKEKGDIPEGYSVSREKKERFSLILESASTNQTSMYLCASSLSHRAYEQYFGPGTRLTVT.

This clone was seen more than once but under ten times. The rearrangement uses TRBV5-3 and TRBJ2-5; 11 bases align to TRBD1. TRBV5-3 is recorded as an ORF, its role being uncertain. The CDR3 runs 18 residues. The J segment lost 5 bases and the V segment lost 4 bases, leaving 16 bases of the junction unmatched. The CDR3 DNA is TGTGCCAGAAGCGGCCGACGTCGGTGGGGACAGGGGGTGGAGACCCAGTACTTC. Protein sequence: CARSGRRRWGQGVETQYF.

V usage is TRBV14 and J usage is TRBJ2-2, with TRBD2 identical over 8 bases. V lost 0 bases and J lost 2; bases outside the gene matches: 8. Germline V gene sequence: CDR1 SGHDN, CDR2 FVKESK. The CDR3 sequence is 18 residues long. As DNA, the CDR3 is TGTGCCAGCAGCCAAGACCCCCCGGGGGGGCGAAACACCGGGGAGCTGTTTTTT. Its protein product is CASSQDPPGGRNTGELFF.

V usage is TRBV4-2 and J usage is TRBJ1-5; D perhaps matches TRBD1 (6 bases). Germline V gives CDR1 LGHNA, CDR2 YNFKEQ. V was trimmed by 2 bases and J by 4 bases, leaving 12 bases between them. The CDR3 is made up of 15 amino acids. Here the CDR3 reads CASSQTSQGNQPQHF. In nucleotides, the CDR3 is TGTGCCAGCAGCCAAACGTCTCAGGGGAATCAGCCCCAGCATTTT.

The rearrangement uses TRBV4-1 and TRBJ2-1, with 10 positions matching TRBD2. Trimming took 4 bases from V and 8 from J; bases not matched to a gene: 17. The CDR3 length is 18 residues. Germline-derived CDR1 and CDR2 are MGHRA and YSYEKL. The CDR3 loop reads CASSRSPHASGGWDEQFF. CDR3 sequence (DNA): TGCGCCAGCAGCCGCTCCCCCCATGCTAGCGGGGGTTGGGATGAGCAGTTCTTC.

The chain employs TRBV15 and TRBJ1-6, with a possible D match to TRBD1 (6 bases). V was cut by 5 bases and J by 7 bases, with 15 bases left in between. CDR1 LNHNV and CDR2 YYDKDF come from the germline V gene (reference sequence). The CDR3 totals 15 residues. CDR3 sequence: CATSGGLLRNSPLHF. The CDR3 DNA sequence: TGTGCCACCAGCGGGGGCCTCCTCCGGAATTCACCCCTCCACTTT. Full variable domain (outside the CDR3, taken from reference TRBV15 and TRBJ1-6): DAMVIQNPRYQVTQFGKPVTLSCSQTLNHNVMYWYQQKSSQAPKLLFHYYDKDFNNEADTPDNFQSRRPNTSFCFLDIRSPGLGDTAMYLCATSGGLLRNSPLHFGNGTRLTVT.

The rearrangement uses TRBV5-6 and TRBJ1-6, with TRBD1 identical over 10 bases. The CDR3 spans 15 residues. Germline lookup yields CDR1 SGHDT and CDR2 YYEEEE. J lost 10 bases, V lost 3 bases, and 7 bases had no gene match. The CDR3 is CASSWTGTGESPLHF. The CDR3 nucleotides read TGTGCCAGCAGCTGGACCGGGACAGGGGAATCACCCCTCCACTTT.

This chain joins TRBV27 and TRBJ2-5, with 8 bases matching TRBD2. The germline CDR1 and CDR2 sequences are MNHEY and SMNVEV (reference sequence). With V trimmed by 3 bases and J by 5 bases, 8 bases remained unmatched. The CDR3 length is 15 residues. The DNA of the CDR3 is TGTGCCAGCAGTTTTGGCGGGGGGCCGCAGGAGACCCAGTACTTC. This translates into CASSFGGGPQETQYF.

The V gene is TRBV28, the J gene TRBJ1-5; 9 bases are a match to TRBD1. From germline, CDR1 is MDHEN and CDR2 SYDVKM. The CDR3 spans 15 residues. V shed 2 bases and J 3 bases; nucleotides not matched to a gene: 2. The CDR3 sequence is CASSLDRGVNQPQHF. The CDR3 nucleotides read TGTGCCAGCAGTTTAGACAGGGGGGTCAATCAGCCCCAGCATTTT.

CDR3 residues: CASSYVRNSPLHF. DNA for the CDR3: TGTGCCAGCAGTTATGTCAGGAATTCACCCCTCCACTTT. The chain is built from TRBV28 and TRBJ1-6, with D unclear. Trimming removed 4 bases at V and 7 bases at J, with 8 bases between. The CDR3 is 13 residues long. Germline V gene data show CDR1 as MDHEN and CDR2 as SYDVKM.

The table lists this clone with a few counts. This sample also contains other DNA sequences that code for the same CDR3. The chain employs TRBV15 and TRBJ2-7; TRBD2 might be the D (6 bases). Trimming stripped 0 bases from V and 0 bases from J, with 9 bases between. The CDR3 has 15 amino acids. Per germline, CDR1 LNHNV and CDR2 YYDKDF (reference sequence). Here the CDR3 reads CATSRDRGSSYEQYF. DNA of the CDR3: TGTGCCACCAGCAGAGATCGGGGGAGCTCCTACGAGCAGTACTTC.

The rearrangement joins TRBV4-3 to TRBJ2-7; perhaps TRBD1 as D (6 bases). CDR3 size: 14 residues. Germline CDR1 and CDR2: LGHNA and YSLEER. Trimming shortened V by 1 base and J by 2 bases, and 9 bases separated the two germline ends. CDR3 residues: CASSQVEGAYEQYF. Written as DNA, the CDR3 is TGCGCCAGCAGCCAAGTTGAGGGGGCCTACGAGCAGTACTTC.

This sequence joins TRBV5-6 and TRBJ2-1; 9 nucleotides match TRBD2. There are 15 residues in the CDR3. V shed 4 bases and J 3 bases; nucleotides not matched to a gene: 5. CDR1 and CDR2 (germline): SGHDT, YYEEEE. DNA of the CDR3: TGTGCCAGCAGCCCGCGGGGGGGGATCTACAATGAGCAGTTCTTC. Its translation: CASSPRGGIYNEQFF.

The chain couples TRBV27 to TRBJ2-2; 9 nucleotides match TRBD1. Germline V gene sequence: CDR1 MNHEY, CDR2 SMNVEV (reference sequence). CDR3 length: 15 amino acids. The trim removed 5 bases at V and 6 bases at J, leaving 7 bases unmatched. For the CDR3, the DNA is TGTGCCAGCAGTCCCCCCGGGACAGGGCCCGGGGAGCTGTTTTTT. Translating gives CASSPPGTGPGELFF.

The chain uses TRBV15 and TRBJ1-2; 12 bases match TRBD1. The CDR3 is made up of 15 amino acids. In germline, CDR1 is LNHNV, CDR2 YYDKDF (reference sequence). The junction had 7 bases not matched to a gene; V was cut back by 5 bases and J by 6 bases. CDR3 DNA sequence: TGTGCCACCAGCGGACAGGGACAGGGGGCGCATGGCTACACCTTC. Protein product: CATSGQGQGAHGYTF.

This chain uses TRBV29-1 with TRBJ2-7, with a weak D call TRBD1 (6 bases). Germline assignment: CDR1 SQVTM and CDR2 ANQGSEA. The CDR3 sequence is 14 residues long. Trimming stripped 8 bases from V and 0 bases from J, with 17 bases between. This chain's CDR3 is CSYKRDISSYEQYF. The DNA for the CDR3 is TGCAGCTACAAGAGGGACATAAGCTCCTACGAGCAGTACTTC.

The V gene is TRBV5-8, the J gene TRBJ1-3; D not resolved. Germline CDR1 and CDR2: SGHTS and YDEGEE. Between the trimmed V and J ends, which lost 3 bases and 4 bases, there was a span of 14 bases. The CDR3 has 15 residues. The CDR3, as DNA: TGTGCCAGCAGCTCGTCTCTCTTTTTGGGAAACACCATATATTTT. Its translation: CASSSSLFLGNTIYF.

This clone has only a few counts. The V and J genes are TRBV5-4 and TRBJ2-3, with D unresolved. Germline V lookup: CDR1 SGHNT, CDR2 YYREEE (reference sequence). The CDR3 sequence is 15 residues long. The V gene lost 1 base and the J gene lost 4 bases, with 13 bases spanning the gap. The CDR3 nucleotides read TGTGCCAGCAGCTTGATGGAGCGAGAACCAGATACGCAGTATTTT. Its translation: CASSLMEREPDTQYF.

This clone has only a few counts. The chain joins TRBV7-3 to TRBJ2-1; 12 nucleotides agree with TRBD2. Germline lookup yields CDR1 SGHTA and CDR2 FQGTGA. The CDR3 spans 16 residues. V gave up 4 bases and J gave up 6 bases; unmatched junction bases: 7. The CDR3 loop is CASSSLAGGTLNEQFF. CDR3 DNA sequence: TGTGCCAGCAGCTCCCTAGCGGGGGGGACCCTCAATGAGCAGTTCTTC.

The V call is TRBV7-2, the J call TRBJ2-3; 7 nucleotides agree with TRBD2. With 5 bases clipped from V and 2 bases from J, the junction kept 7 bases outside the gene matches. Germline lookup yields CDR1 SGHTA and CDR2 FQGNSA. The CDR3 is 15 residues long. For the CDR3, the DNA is TGTGCCAGCAGCCCCCGGGGGGTGACCACAGATACGCAGTATTTT. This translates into CASSPRGVTTDTQYF.

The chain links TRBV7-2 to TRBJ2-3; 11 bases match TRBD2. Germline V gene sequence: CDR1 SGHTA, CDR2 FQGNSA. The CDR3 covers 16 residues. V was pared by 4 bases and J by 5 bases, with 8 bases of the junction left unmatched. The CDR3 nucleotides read TGTGCCAGCAGCTCAGATAGCGGGGGGGTTGGAGATACGCAGTATTTT. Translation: CASSSDSGGVGDTQYF.

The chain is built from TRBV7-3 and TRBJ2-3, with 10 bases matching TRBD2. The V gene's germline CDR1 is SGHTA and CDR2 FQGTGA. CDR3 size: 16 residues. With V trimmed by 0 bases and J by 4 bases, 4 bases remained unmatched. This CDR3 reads CASSLTPSGGADTQYF. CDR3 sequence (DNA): TGTGCCAGCAGCTTAACACCCAGCGGGGGGGCAGATACGCAGTATTTT.

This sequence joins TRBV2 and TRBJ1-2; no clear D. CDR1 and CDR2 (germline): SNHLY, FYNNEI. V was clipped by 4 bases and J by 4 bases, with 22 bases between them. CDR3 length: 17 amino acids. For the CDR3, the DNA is TGTGCCAGCAGTGTTAGTCGGCGCGGAGGAGAATCCTATGGCTACACCTTC. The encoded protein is CASSVSRRGGESYGYTF. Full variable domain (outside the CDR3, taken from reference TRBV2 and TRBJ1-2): EPEVTQTPSHQVTQMGQEVILRCVPISNHLYFYWYRQILGQKVEFLVSFYNNEISEKSEIFDDQFSVERPDGSNFTLKIRSTKLEDSAMYFCASSVSRRGGESYGYTFGSGTRLTVV.

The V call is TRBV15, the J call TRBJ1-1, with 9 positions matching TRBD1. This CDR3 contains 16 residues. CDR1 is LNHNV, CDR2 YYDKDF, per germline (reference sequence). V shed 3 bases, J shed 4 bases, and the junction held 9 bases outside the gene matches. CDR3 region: CATSSWDRVGVTEAFF. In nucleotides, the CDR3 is TGTGCCACCAGCAGTTGGGACAGGGTTGGGGTCACTGAAGCTTTCTTT.